Each of the 26 T cell receptor beta chains below was sequenced from the same sample in a study of cytomegalovirus exposure and HLA in healthy donors. Primers included in the PCR were 60 Vbeta and 13 Jbeta primers. Sequencing was performed with immunoSEQ multiplex PCR; in TCRdb, only in-frame clones are kept and a portion is missing. The sample has 73,000 or so clones; about 81% are singletons. The sequenced material came from PBMCs. The receptors were gathered from a human donor in good health.

V is TRBV5-5 and J is TRBJ2-5, with a tentative D call TRBD1 (6 bases). The CDR3 spans 14 residues. Trimming removed 4 bases from V and 5 bases from J, with 15 bases in between. CDR1 and CDR2 (germline): SGHKS, YYEKEE (reference sequence). The CDR3 bases are TGTGCCAGCAGCAGAACCAGGGGTTCGGAGACCCAGTACTTC. This codes for CASSRTRGSETQYF.

This chain uses TRBV18 with TRBJ1-6; 8 bases are shared with TRBD1. This CDR3 has 17 residues. CDR1 and CDR2 (germline): KGHSH, LQKENI. V lost 3 bases and J lost 5; bases outside the gene matches: 9. The CDR3 nucleotides read TGTGCCAGCTCACCCGCCGGGACAGGAAGGGATAATTCACCCCTCCACTTT. It yields the protein CASSPAGTGRDNSPLHF.

The chain couples TRBV14 to TRBJ2-1; D gene unclear. CDR3 size: 16 residues. The ends were cut back, 1 base at V and 5 bases at J, with 15 bases in the middle. CDR1 SGHDN and CDR2 FVKESK come from the germline V gene. The CDR3 bases are TGTGCCAGCAGCCAAGGGGCAGGCAGGATAAACAATGAGCAGTTCTTC. Its protein product is CASSQGAGRINNEQFF.

This chain uses TRBV7-7 with TRBJ1-2; D remains unclear. Between the trimmed V and J ends, which lost 10 bases and 5 bases, there was a span of 20 bases. Germline assignment: CDR1 SSHAT and CDR2 FNYEAQ (reference sequence). The CDR3 extends over 14 amino acids. In nucleotides, the CDR3 is TGTGCCATCAACTCCGGGATAGGGTGGTATGGCTACACCTTC. The encoded protein is CAINSGIGWYGYTF.

This sequence joins TRBV6-6 and TRBJ1-2; 7 bases agree with TRBD1. The CDR3 consists of 14 residues. V lost 2 bases, J lost 6 bases, and 6 bases stayed unmatched. Germline lookup yields CDR1 MNHNY and CDR2 SVGAGI (reference sequence). The CDR3 bases are TGTGCCAGCAGTTACACGCTAGGGGGCGATGGCTACACCTTC. This sequence encodes CASSYTLGGDGYTF.

This chain connects TRBV7-9 to TRBJ1-2, with D possibly TRBD1 on 5 matching bases. The germline V and J ends were trimmed by 1 base and 3 bases, with 9 bases remaining between them. Germline V lookup: CDR1 SEHNR, CDR2 FQNEAQ (reference sequence). The CDR3 consists of 14 residues. In nucleotides, the CDR3 is TGTGCCAGCAGCTTAGGGGCGGGGGACTATGGCTACACCTTC. This encodes CASSLGAGDYGYTF. Using reference TRBV7-9 and TRBJ1-2 for the parts outside the CDR3, the full variable domain is DTGVSQNPRHKITKRGQNVTFRCDPISEHNRLYWYRQTLGQGPEFLTYFQNEAQLEKSRLLSDRFSAERPKGSFSTLEIQRTEQGDSAMYLCASSLGAGDYGYTFGSGTRLTVV.

V usage is TRBV14 and J usage is TRBJ1-1, with 10 nucleotides matching TRBD1. V lost 5 bases and J lost 0; bases outside the gene matches: 9. The CDR3 consists of 17 residues. Germline CDR1 SGHDN, CDR2 FVKESK. The chain's CDR3 is CASSVADRGVLNTEAFF. The CDR3 region has the DNA TGTGCCAGCAGCGTCGCGGACAGGGGGGTTTTGAACACTGAAGCTTTCTTT. The complete variable domain, with remaining parts taken from reference TRBV14 and TRBJ1-1, reads EAGVTQFPSHSVIEKGQTVTLRCDPISGHDNLYWYRRVMGKEIKFLLHFVKESKQDESGMPNNRFLAERTGGTYSTLKVQPAELEDSGVYFCASSVADRGVLNTEAFFGQGTRLTVV.

The chain links TRBV2 to TRBJ1-2; D call uncertain. V lost 0 bases to trimming and J lost 4 bases, with 12 bases between them. CDR1 is SNHLY and CDR2 is FYNNEI in the germline V gene. The CDR3 loop spans 15 amino acids. CDR3 protein: CASSEALQTFYGYTF. Written as DNA, the CDR3 is TGTGCCAGCAGTGAAGCCCTACAGACCTTCTATGGCTACACCTTC.

This chain links TRBV5-1 with TRBJ2-2, with a possible D match to TRBD1 (6 bases). Germline V gives CDR1 SGHRS, CDR2 YFSETQ. Trimming removed 0 bases from V and 2 bases from J, with 8 bases in between. The CDR3 extends over 15 amino acids. CDR3 loop: CASSLVQGNTGELFF. For the CDR3, the DNA is TGCGCCAGCAGCTTGGTACAGGGAAACACCGGGGAGCTGTTTTTT. The variable domain in full, completed from reference TRBV5-1 and TRBJ2-2, reads KAGVTQTPRYLIKTRGQQVTLSCSPISGHRSVSWYQQTPGQGLQFLFEYFSETQRNKGNFPGRFSGRQFSNSRSEMNVSTLELGDSALYLCASSLVQGNTGELFFGEGSRLTVL.

This chain uses TRBV19 with TRBJ2-2; 7 nucleotides line up with TRBD2. The CDR3 totals 14 residues. Germline trimming cut 4 bases from V and 6 bases from J; bases unmatched to any gene: 5. CDR1 LNHDA and CDR2 SQIVND come from the germline V gene (reference sequence). The CDR3: CASSTTRGAGELFF. The CDR3 nucleotides are TGTGCCAGTAGTACAACCCGGGGGGCCGGGGAGCTGTTTTTT. The variable domain in full, completed from reference TRBV19 and TRBJ2-2, reads DGGITQSPKYLFRKEGQNVTLSCEQNLNHDAMYWYRQDPGQGLRLIYYSQIVNDFQKGDIAEGYSVSREKKESFPLTVTSAQKNPTAFYLCASSTTRGAGELFFGEGSRLTVL.

The V call is TRBV6-5, the J call TRBJ2-5, with 10 nucleotides matching TRBD1. This CDR3 has 14 residues. Germline CDR1 MNHEY, CDR2 SVGAGI. V shed 6 bases and J 11 bases; nucleotides not matched to a gene: 12. The CDR3 spells CASRTPGQGNEQYF. The CDR3 DNA follows: TGTGCCAGCAGGACTCCGGGACAGGGGAATGAGCAGTACTTC.

J is TRBJ1-4 and V is TRBV5-1, with 9 bases matching TRBD1. This CDR3 has 17 amino acids. Trimming removed 4 bases from V and 0 bases from J; junction bases left unmatched: 7. Per germline, CDR1 SGHRS and CDR2 YFSETQ. The CDR3 nucleotides read TGCGCCAGCAGCCTGGGACAGGGATCAACAACTAATGAAAAACTGTTTTTT. Its translation is CASSLGQGSTTNEKLFF.

The genes are TRBV7-2 and TRBJ2-7, with a weak D call TRBD1 (5 bases). V was clipped by 5 bases and J by 2 bases, with 16 bases between them. The CDR3 runs 15 residues. The germline V gene encodes CDR1 SGHTA and CDR2 FQGNSA. CDR3 in DNA: TGTGCCAGCAGCCCCCAGGCACAGGTCCCCTACGAGCAGTACTTC. This translates into CASSPQAQVPYEQYF.

The chain links TRBV6-5 to TRBJ2-3; 8 bases fit TRBD2. Trimming at V came to 0 bases and at J to 1 base, leaving 3 bases not matched to a gene. Germline CDR1 is MNHEY and CDR2 is SVGAGI. The CDR3 has 16 residues. The DNA for the CDR3 is TGTGCCAGCAGTTACTCGAACGGGGGGGGCACAGATACGCAGTATTTT. This codes for CASSYSNGGGTDTQYF.

Worth noting for this clone: The sample holds other DNA sequences that translate to the same CDR3. This chain connects TRBV7-6 to TRBJ1-1; 7 bases are a match to TRBD1. Germline CDR1 and CDR2: SGHVS and FNYEAQ. This CDR3 is 16 amino acids long. J gave up 4 bases and V 2 bases, and 10 bases lay outside the gene matches. The CDR3 sequence is CASSLPSTGPGTEAFF. The CDR3 DNA reads TGTGCCAGCAGCTTACCTTCGACAGGGCCGGGCACTGAAGCTTTCTTT.

The rearrangement links TRBV30 to TRBJ2-3, with 7 bases aligning to TRBD2. Germline V gene data show CDR1 as GTSNPN and CDR2 as SVGIG (reference sequence). The V segment lost 5 bases and the J segment 5 bases; nucleotides outside the gene matches: 7. The CDR3 is made up of 13 amino acids. CDR3 nucleotides: TGTGCCTGGGGGAGCGGGGTCCAAGATACGCAGTATTTT. Protein sequence: CAWGSGVQDTQYF.

The CDR3 protein is CASSLSPTGGGQPQHF. As DNA, the CDR3 is TGTGCCAGCAGTTTATCCCCCACAGGGGGCGGTCAGCCCCAGCATTTT. The chain recombines TRBV28 with TRBJ1-5; 9 bases are a match to TRBD1. CDR1 MDHEN and CDR2 SYDVKM come from the germline V gene. The J segment lost 6 bases and the V segment lost 1 base, leaving 7 bases of the junction unmatched. CDR3 size: 16 residues.

The rearrangement uses TRBV14 and TRBJ1-6; D not resolved. Looked up from germline, CDR1 is SGHDN and CDR2 is FVKESK. The CDR3 loop spans 13 amino acids. Trimming left V 0 bases short and J 10 bases short, with 7 bases between. The CDR3, as DNA: TGTGCCAGCAGCCAAGATGGGCGATCACCCCTCCACTTT. Protein product: CASSQDGRSPLHF.

CDR3 loop: CASRWGTGVTDTQYF. In DNA form, the CDR3 reads TGTGCCAGCAGATGGGGGACAGGTGTCACAGATACGCAGTATTTT. The chain couples TRBV6-6 to TRBJ2-3; 8 bases are a match to TRBD1. Germline CDR1 MNHNY, CDR2 SVGAGI (reference sequence). The CDR3 sequence is 15 residues long. The trim removed 6 bases at V and 2 bases at J, leaving 7 bases unmatched.

This clone was observed once. V usage is TRBV7-8 and J usage is TRBJ1-5; a possible D gene is TRBD1 (6 bases). Per germline, CDR1 SGHVS and CDR2 FQNEAQ. The CDR3 runs to 15 residues. The germline V and J ends were trimmed by 4 bases and 5 bases, with 15 bases remaining between them. CDR3 bases: TGTGCCAGCAGCTCACTACAGGGTTCGGATCAGCCCCAGCATTTT. Its protein is CASSSLQGSDQPQHF.

The chain links TRBV30 to TRBJ1-4; 7 bases map to TRBD1. CDR1 and CDR2 from the germline V gene are GTSNPN and SVGIG (reference sequence). This CDR3 has 15 amino acids. Trimming cost V 8 bases and J 2 bases; bases outside gene matches: 11. CDR3 region: CAGGARTGTNEKLFF. The CDR3 DNA reads as TGTGCCGGCGGGGCGAGGACAGGCACTAATGAAAAACTGTTTTTT.

The J gene is TRBJ1-1, the V gene TRBV7-9; D gene ambiguous. The germline V and J ends were trimmed by 5 bases and 4 bases, with 14 bases remaining between them. The CDR3 length is 14 residues. CDR1 is SEHNR and CDR2 is FQNEAQ in the germline V gene (reference sequence). This CDR3 reads CASSLHQDSTEAFF. The CDR3 nucleotides read TGTGCCAGCAGCCTACACCAGGATAGCACTGAAGCTTTCTTT.

J is TRBJ2-5 and V is TRBV13; TRBD2 matches 10 bases. The J call could be wrong; TRBJ2-7 is a better fit for the DNA end. Germline V gene lookup returns CDR1 PRHDT and CDR2 FYEKMQ (reference sequence). CDR3 length: 14 residues. Here the CDR3 reads CASSYSGGAYEQYF. In DNA, the CDR3 is TGTGCCAGCAGTTACAGCGGGGGGGCCTACGAGCAGTACTTC.

The chain couples TRBV5-5 to TRBJ1-5; the D gene is possibly TRBD1 (6 bases). V was trimmed by 3 bases and J by 1 base, leaving 8 bases between them. This CDR3 contains 14 residues. Per the germline V gene, CDR1 is SGHKS and CDR2 is YYEKEE (reference sequence). CDR3 in DNA: TGTGCCAGCAGCTCGGACAGAAGCAATCAGCCCCAGCATTTT. This translates into CASSSDRSNQPQHF.

This chain connects TRBV5-4 to TRBJ2-7; D is uncertain. Germline loops: CDR1 SGHNT, CDR2 YYREEE (reference sequence). The CDR3 runs 15 residues. Trimming shortened V by 0 bases and J by 0 bases, and 10 bases separated the two germline ends. The CDR3 protein is CASSLGTAPSYEQYF. The CDR3 DNA follows: TGTGCCAGCAGCTTGGGTACAGCTCCCTCCTACGAGCAGTACTTC.

This clone was detected a few times. The chain combines TRBV4-3 with TRBJ1-2, with a weak D call TRBD1 (6 bases). The V end lost 6 bases, the J end lost 2 bases, and 7 bases lay between the germline ends. The CDR3 has 12 residues. Germline loops: CDR1 LGHNA, CDR2 YSLEER. CDR3 sequence (DNA): TGCGCCAGCAGGCAGGGGAACTATGGCTACACCTTC. It specifies CASRQGNYGYTF.